This TCR beta chain was documented in a study of neurological immune-mediated disorders. This clonotype occurred many times. As for time point: longitudinal time-point 2. It was by 5'RACE with 10-nucleotide random UMIs that the cDNA was made. TCRdb reprocessed the 5' RACE reads via MiXCR and lists one record per CDR3 protein. The sample lists some 60,000 distinct CDR3 sequences, roughly 10% seen once, with roughly an eighth in the top ten. This CDR3 comprises 13 residues. In germline, CDR1 is ENHRY, CDR2 SYGVKD. The ends were cut back, 0 bases at V and 2 bases at J, with 4 bases in the middle. This receptor was identified in a man between 25 and 39 years old in good health. Specimen: PBMCs. The V call is TRBV10-3, the J call TRBJ2-5; no clear D. Written as DNA, the CDR3 is TGTGCCATCAGTGAGTCTCTACAAGAGACCCAGTACTTC. Translation gives CAISESLQETQYF.